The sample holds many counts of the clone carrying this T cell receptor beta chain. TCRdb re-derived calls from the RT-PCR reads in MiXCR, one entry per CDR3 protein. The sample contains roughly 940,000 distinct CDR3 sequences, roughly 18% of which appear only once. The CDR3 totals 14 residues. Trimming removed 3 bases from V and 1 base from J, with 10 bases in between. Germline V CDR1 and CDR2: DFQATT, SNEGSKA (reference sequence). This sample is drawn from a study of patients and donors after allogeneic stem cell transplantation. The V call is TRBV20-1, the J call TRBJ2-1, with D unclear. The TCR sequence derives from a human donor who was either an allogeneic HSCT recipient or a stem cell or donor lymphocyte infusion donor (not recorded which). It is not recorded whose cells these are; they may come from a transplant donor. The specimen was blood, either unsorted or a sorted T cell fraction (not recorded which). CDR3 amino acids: CSASSPNSYNEQFF. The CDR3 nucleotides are TGCAGTGCTAGTTCCCCAAATTCCTACAATGAGCAGTTCTTC.